Each of the 18 T cell receptor beta chains below was sequenced from the same sample in a study of OX40 agonist ivuxolimab in advanced cancers. The repertoire was sequenced with immunoSEQ multiplex PCR; TCRdb's copy has only in-frame clones and lacks some. This sample yields roughly 56,000 clones, of which approximately 88% are seen a single time; less than 0.8% belongs to the top ten. The input for sequencing was CD4+ or CD8+ T cells sorted from blood, taken in a trial of the OX40 agonist ivuxolimab. These receptors all stem from an adult with an advanced solid tumor such as melanoma, head and neck, liver or kidney cancer.

The chain joins TRBV6-6 to TRBJ1-1; D is unresolved. The CDR3 consists of 12 residues. Germline V lookup: CDR1 MNHNY, CDR2 SVGAGI (reference sequence). Between the trimmed V and J ends, which lost 1 base and 3 bases, there was a span of 3 bases. The CDR3 sequence is CASSYLDTEAFF. CDR3 sequence (DNA): TGTGCCAGCAGTTACTTGGACACTGAAGCTTTCTTT.

V is TRBV5-1 and J is TRBJ1-1; unclear D gene. This CDR3 is 13 amino acids long. CDR1 and CDR2 from the germline V gene are SGHRS and YFSETQ. Trimming removed 5 bases from V and 0 bases from J, with 8 bases in between. CDR3 sequence: CASSIQLNTEAFF. CDR3 in DNA: TGCGCCAGCAGTATCCAGCTGAACACTGAAGCTTTCTTT.

The chain carries TRBV5-1 and TRBJ2-7, with D perhaps given as TRBD1 or TRBD2 (5 bases each). Germline CDR1 SGHRS, CDR2 YFSETQ. The V and J ends lost 3 bases and 2 bases respectively, with 18 bases between them. This CDR3 comprises 16 residues. DNA of the CDR3: TGCGCCAGCAGCTGGGGGTGGGACGGAGAGGCCTACGAGCAGTACTTC. Translation gives CASSWGWDGEAYEQYF.

This chain links TRBV6-5 with TRBJ1-4; D unclear. V lost 6 bases to trimming and J lost 3 bases, with 14 bases between them. This CDR3 region has 15 residues. The germline gives CDR1 MNHEY, CDR2 SVGAGI. Written as DNA, the CDR3 is TGTGCCAGCAGCCGGTTTAACGGGGCTAATGAAAAACTGTTTTTT. Its protein product is CASSRFNGANEKLFF.

The chain links TRBV12-5 to TRBJ1-1; a weak D match, TRBD1 (5 bases). V lost 5 bases and J 0 bases, leaving 13 bases between the germline ends. Per germline, CDR1 LGHNT and CDR2 FRNRAP. This CDR3 has 15 amino acids. Here the CDR3 DNA reads TGTGCTAGTGGTCCCCCTACAGGCATGAACACTGAAGCTTTCTTT. Translation gives CASGPPTGMNTEAFF.

V is TRBV19 and J is TRBJ1-2; TRBD1 might be the D (6 bases). Trimming removed 2 bases at V and 8 bases at J, with 12 bases between. Germline values: CDR1 LNHDA, CDR2 SQIVND (reference sequence). CDR3 size: 13 residues. CDR3 residues: CASSIPGGSGYTF. In DNA, the CDR3 is TGTGCCAGTAGTATACCCGGGGGCTCCGGCTACACCTTC.

This clone is a singleton in its sample. The J gene is TRBJ2-5, the V gene TRBV5-1, with 12 bases lining up with TRBD2. TRBJ2-7 matches the DNA end more closely, so the J call is doubtful. Germline CDR1 is SGHRS and CDR2 is YFSETQ. This CDR3 is 16 amino acids long. The CDR3 loop is CASSPSTSGSTYEQYF. The CDR3 coding sequence is TGCGCCAGCAGCCCTTCGACTAGCGGGAGTACGTACGAGCAGTACTTC.

This chain links TRBV6-1 with TRBJ2-3; 10 bases map to TRBD2. The CDR3 contains 15 residues. J was trimmed by 4 bases and V by 3 bases; bases with no gene match: 4. Germline V lookup: CDR1 MNHNS, CDR2 SASEGT. The CDR3 nucleotides are TGTGCCAGCAGTGAGCTAGCGGGAGAAGCAGATACGCAGTATTTT. Amino acids: CASSELAGEADTQYF.

The chain's CDR3 is CASRPGGGRNEQYF. The CDR3 coding sequence is TGTGCCAGCAGACCGGGGGGGGGCAGGAACGAGCAGTACTTC. This rearrangement joins TRBV28 to TRBJ2-7; 8 bases are shared with TRBD2. With 6 bases clipped from V and 5 bases from J, the junction kept 9 bases outside the gene matches. The CDR3 is 14 residues long. Per germline, CDR1 MDHEN and CDR2 SYDVKM.

This rearrangement joins TRBV7-2 to TRBJ1-1; D is possibly TRBD1 (6 bases). The CDR3 runs to 13 residues. Looked up from germline, CDR1 is SGHTA and CDR2 is FQGNSA. V was cut by 4 bases and J by 4 bases, with 10 bases left in between. The CDR3 loop is CASSYRVGTEAFF. CDR3 DNA: TGTGCCAGCAGCTACAGGGTTGGCACTGAAGCTTTCTTT.

This clone showed up just a few times. The chain has TRBV11-3 and TRBJ2-5; D unresolved. CDR1 SGHNT and CDR2 YENEEA come from the germline V gene. Trimming pared 5 bases from V and 5 bases from J, leaving 9 bases between. The CDR3 has 12 residues. CDR3 DNA sequence: TGTGCCAGCAGCCCGGCCTCGGAGACCCAGTACTTC. This translates into CASSPASETQYF.

The gene calls are TRBV25-1 and TRBJ2-5, with 7 bases identical to TRBD1. TRBJ2-7 explains the end of the DNA better; the J call may be wrong. CDR3 length equals 16 residues. Germline V CDR1 and CDR2: MGHDK, SYGVNS. CDR3 protein: CASSEWLAGGSYEQYF. CDR3 nucleotide sequence: TGTGCCAGCAGTGAATGGTTGGCAGGGGGCTCCTACGAGCAGTACTTC.

The CDR3 reads CASSLGTSGIYNEQFF. CDR3 DNA: TGTGCCAGCAGCTTAGGCACTAGCGGGATCTACAATGAGCAGTTCTTC. The chain joins TRBV7-8 to TRBJ2-1; 10 bases are a match to TRBD2. The V gene's germline CDR1 is SGHVS and CDR2 FQNEAQ. With V trimmed by 1 base and J by 3 bases, 3 bases remained unmatched. The CDR3 sequence is 16 residues long.

The CDR3 coding sequence is TGTGCCAGCAGCTCTGGCTGGGATACGCAGTATTTT. It specifies CASSSGWDTQYF. This chain connects TRBV11-2 to TRBJ2-3; D remains ambiguous. This CDR3 is built from 12 residues. Trimming removed 4 bases at V and 6 bases at J, with 8 bases between. Germline V lookup: CDR1 SGHAT, CDR2 FQNNGV.

This rearrangement joins TRBV11-2 to TRBJ2-1; D may be TRBD2 (6 bases). Germline values: CDR1 SGHAT, CDR2 FQNNGV. V dropped 1 base and J dropped 5 bases, with 21 bases sitting between them. The CDR3 has 18 amino acids. This CDR3 is CASSLGLSGEGRHNEQFF. For the CDR3, the DNA is TGTGCCAGCAGCTTAGGACTTAGCGGCGAGGGGAGGCACAATGAGCAGTTCTTC.

The gene calls are TRBV6-1 and TRBJ1-1; D remains ambiguous. V lost 8 bases and J lost 2, with 9 bases in between. This CDR3 spans 12 amino acids. Looked up from germline, CDR1 is MNHNS and CDR2 is SASEGT. CDR3 sequence: CASRRGNTEAFF. DNA of the CDR3: TGTGCCAGCCGACGGGGAAACACTGAAGCTTTCTTT.

J is TRBJ2-7 and V is TRBV7-9; no clear D gene. V was clipped by 5 bases and J by 5 bases, with 13 bases between them. CDR1 SEHNR and CDR2 FQNEAQ come from the germline V gene (reference sequence). CDR3 length equals 13 residues. CDR3 sequence reads: CASSPRGPDEQYF. The CDR3 DNA reads TGTGCCAGCAGCCCCCGAGGCCCTGACGAGCAGTACTTC.

The V and J genes are TRBV9 and TRBJ1-2; 7 bases line up with TRBD1. The CDR3 runs 16 residues. Germline values: CDR1 SGDLS, CDR2 YYNGEE. Germline trimming cut 3 bases from V and 1 base from J; bases unmatched to any gene: 9. CDR3 bases: TGTGCCAGCAGCGAAACTGACAGGGTTCTTAACTATGGCTACACCTTC. Translated, it gives CASSETDRVLNYGYTF.